This entry describes one T cell receptor beta chain. TCRdb reanalysed the RT-PCR reads using MiXCR and keeps one entry per CDR3 protein. This sample carries a few hundred thousand distinct CDR3 sequences, 12% of them seen once, and the ten largest clones take approximately 7.8%. The germline V gene has CDR1 SGHNT and CDR2 YYREEE (reference sequence). This CDR3 region has 19 residues. The ends were cut back, 3 bases at V and 4 bases at J, with 27 bases in the middle. These data are taken from a study of response to subunit inactivated influenza vaccine. The source material was non-naive T cells sorted from PBMCs, sampled 14 days before vaccination. The receptor was derived from a man in his fifties or sixties who received an inactivated influenza vaccine. The chain joins TRBV5-4 to TRBJ2-3; possibly TRBD1 or TRBD2 for D (6 bases each). CDR3 DNA: TGTGCCAGCAGCTGGGCTGCAGGGTGGGCCGGGGGCCACCCAGATACGCAGTATTTT. It codes for CASSWAAGWAGGHPDTQYF. Using reference TRBV5-4 and TRBJ2-3 for the parts outside the CDR3, the full variable domain is ETGVTQSPTHLIKTRGQQVTLRCSSQSGHNTVSWYQQALGQGPQFIFQYYREEENGRGNFPPRFSGLQFPNYSSELNVNALELDDSALYLCASSWAAGWAGGHPDTQYFGPGTRLTVL.